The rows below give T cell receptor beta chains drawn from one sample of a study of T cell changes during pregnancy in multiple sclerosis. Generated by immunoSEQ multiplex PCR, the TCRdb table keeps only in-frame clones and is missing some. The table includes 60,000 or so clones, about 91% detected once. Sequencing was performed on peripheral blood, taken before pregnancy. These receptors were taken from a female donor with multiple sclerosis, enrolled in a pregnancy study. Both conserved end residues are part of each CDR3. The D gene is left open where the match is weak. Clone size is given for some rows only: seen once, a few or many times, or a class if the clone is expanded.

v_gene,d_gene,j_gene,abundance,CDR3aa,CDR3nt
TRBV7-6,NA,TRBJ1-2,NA,CASTLGGRDYGYTF,TGTGCCAGCACTTTGGGGGGAAGGGACTATGGCTACACCTTC
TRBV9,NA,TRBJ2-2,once,CASSPVSTNTGELFF,TGTGCCAGCAGCCCAGTCAGTACGAACACCGGGGAGCTGTTTTTT
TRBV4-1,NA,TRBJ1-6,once,CASSQDLGPTTINSPLHF,TGCGCCAGCAGCCAAGATTTAGGACCGACGACTATTAATTCACCCCTCCACTTT
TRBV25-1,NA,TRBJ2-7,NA,CASSDIVYEQYF,TGTGCCAGCAGTGACATAGTCTACGAGCAGTACTTC
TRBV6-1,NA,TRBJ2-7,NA,CASSDRIGAGAWEQYF,TGTGCCAGCAGTGATAGAATTGGGGCAGGGGCATGGGAGCAGTACTTC
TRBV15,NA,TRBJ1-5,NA,CATSRVRHSNQPQHF,TGTGCCACCAGCAGAGTTCGACACAGCAATCAGCCCCAGCATTTT
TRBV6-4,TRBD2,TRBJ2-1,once,CASSDSAGGSNEQFF,TGTGCCAGCAGTGACTCAGCGGGGGGCTCCAATGAGCAGTTCTTC
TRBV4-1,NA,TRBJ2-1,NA,CASSQPIQYNEQFF,TGCGCCAGCAGCCAACCCATACAATACAATGAGCAGTTCTTC
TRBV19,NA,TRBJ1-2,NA,CASSITGSGYTF,TGTGCCAGTAGTATCACAGGGTCGGGCTACACCTTC
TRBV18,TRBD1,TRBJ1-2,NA,CASSRRDSGEGGYTF,TGTGCCAGCTCACGACGGGACAGTGGAGAAGGAGGCTACACCTTC
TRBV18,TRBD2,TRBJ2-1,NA,CASSPSGGSYNEQFF,TGTGCCAGCTCCCCTAGCGGGGGGAGCTACAATGAGCAGTTCTTC
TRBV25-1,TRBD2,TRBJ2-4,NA,CASSVGREGAKNIQYF,TGTGCCAGCAGTGTCGGCAGGGAGGGAGCCAAAAACATTCAGTACTTC
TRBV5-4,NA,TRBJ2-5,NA,CASSAWGRQETQYF,TGTGCCAGCAGCGCTTGGGGCAGACAAGAGACCCAGTACTTC
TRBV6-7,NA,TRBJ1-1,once,CASSYKAGAGGTEAFF,TGTGCCAGCAGTTACAAGGCTGGGGCCGGCGGCACTGAAGCTTTCTTT
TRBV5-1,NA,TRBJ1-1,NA,CASSFGQTNTEAFF,TGCGCCAGCAGCTTTGGACAGACGAACACTGAAGCTTTCTTT
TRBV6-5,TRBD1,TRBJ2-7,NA,CASSYSIPGQGYEQYF,TGTGCCAGCAGTTACTCGATACCGGGACAGGGCTACGAGCAGTACTTC
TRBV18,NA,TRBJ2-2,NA,CASSPNQVTGELFF,TGTGCCAGCTCACCTAATCAGGTCACCGGGGAGCTGTTTTTT